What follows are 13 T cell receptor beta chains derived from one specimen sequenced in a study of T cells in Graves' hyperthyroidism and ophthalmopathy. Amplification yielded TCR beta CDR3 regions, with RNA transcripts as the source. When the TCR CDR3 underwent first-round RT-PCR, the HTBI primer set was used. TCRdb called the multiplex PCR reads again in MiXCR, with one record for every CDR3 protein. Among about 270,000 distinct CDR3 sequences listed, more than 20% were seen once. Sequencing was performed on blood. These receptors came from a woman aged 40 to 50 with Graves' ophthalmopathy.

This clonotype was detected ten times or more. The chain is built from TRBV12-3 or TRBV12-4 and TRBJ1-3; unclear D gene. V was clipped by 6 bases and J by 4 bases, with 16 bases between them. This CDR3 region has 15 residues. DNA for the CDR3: TGTGCCAGCAGCCCCGCAGAAGCTAGAGGAAACACCATATATTTT. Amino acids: CASSPAEARGNTIYF.

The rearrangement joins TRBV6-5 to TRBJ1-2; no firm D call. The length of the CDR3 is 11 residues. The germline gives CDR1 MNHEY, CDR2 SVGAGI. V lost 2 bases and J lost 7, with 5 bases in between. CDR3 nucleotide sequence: TGTGCCAGCAGTTACCCCGTTGGCTACACCTTC. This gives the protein CASSYPVGYTF.

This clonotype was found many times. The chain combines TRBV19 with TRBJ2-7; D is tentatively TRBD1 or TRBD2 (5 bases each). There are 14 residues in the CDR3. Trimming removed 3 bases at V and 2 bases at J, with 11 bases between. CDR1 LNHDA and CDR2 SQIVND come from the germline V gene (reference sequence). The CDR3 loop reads CASSMMGPTYEQYF. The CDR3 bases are TGTGCCAGTAGTATGATGGGACCCACCTACGAGCAGTACTTC.

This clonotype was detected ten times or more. The DNA for the CDR3 is TGTGCCAGCTCACCACCGCCACGCCTGACGAACACTGAAGCTTTCTTT. It codes for CASSPPPRLTNTEAFF. This rearrangement joins TRBV18 to TRBJ1-1; D not certain. Trimming pared 0 bases from V and 1 base from J, leaving 12 bases between. Germline CDR1 KGHSH, CDR2 LQKENI. The CDR3 consists of 16 residues.

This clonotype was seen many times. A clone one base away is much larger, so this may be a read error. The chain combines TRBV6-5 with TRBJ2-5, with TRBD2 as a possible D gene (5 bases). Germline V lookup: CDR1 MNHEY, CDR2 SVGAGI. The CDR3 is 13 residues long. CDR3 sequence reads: CVSSYGVQETQYF. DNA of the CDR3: TGTGTCAGCAGTTACGGGGTCCAAGAGACCCAGTACTTC.

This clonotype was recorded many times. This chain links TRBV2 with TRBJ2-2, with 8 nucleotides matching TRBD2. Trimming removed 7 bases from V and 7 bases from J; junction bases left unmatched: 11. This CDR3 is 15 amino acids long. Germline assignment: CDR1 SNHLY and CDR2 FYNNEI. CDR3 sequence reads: CASTERAGVGGELFF. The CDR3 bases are TGTGCCAGCACGGAGAGAGCGGGAGTGGGCGGGGAGCTGTTTTTT.

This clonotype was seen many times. The CDR3 here is CAWSASDAGTQYF. The CDR3 DNA follows: TGTGCCTGGAGTGCTAGCGACGCAGGGACCCAGTACTTC. This chain uses TRBV30 with TRBJ2-5; tentative D call: TRBD2 (6 bases). Germline assignment: CDR1 GTSNPN and CDR2 SVGIG (reference sequence). V gave up 1 base and J gave up 7 bases, with 13 bases separating them. This CDR3 has 13 amino acids.

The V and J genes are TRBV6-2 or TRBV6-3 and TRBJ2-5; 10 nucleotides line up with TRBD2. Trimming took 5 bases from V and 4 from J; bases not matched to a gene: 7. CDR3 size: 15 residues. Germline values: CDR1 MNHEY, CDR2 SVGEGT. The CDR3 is CASSRRGLARETQYF. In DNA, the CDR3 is TGTGCCAGCAGTCGAAGGGGACTAGCGAGAGAGACCCAGTACTTC.

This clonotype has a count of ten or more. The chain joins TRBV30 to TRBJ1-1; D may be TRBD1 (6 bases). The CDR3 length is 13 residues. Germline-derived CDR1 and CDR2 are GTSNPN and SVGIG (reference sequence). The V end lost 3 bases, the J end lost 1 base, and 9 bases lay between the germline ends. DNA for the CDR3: TGTGCCTGGAGGGACAGAAAGAACACTGAAGCTTTCTTT. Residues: CAWRDRKNTEAFF.

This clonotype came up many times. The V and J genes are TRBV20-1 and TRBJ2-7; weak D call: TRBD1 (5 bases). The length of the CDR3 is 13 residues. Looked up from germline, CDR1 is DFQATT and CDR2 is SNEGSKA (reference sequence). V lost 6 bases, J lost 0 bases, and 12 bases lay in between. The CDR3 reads CSAKGSSSYEQYF. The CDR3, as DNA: TGCAGTGCCAAGGGGTCTAGCTCCTACGAGCAGTACTTC.

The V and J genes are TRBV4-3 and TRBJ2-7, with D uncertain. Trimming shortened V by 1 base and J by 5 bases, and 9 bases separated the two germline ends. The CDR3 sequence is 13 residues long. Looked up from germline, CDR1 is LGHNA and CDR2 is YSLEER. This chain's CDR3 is CASSQVPGHEQYF. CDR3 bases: TGCGCCAGCAGCCAAGTTCCGGGCCACGAGCAGTACTTC.

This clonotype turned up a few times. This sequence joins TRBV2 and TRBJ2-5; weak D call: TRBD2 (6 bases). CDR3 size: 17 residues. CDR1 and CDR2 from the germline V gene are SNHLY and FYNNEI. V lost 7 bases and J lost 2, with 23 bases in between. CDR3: CASTGGPGTANQETQYF. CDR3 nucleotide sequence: TGTGCCAGCACCGGGGGACCTGGGACTGCAAATCAAGAGACCCAGTACTTC.

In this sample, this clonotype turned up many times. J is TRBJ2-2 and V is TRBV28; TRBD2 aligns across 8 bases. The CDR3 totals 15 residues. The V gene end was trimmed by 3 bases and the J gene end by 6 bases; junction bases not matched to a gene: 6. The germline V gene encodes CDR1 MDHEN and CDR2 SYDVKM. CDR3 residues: CASSFSPGGAGELFF. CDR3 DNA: TGTGCCAGCAGTTTTTCTCCGGGAGGGGCCGGGGAGCTGTTTTTT. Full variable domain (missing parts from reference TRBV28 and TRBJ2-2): DVKVTQSSRYLVKRTGEKVFLECVQDMDHENMFWYRQDPGLGLRLIYFSYDVKMKEKGDIPEGYSVSREKKERFSLILESASTNQTSMYLCASSFSPGGAGELFFGEGSRLTVL.